This T cell receptor beta chain was recorded in a study of blood T cell repertoires in COVID-19. Looking at the study overall: Whether acute or convalescent, the COVID-19 samples came from the United States, Italy and Spain.

Germline values: CDR1 LGHDT, CDR2 YNNKEL (reference sequence). The CDR3 sequence is 16 residues long. The ends were cut back, 3 bases at V and 0 bases at J, with 13 bases in the middle. Data came from immunoSEQ multiplex PCR; TCRdb stores just in-frame clones and leaves some out. Among 85,000 to 100,000 clones listed, 85% were seen once. The material sequenced was peripheral blood. The sequence was collected from a man between 60 and 75 years old with acute or convalescent COVID-19. This chain connects TRBV3-1 (or the pseudogene TRBV3-2) to TRBJ2-3; D remains ambiguous. For the CDR3, the DNA is TGTGCCAGCAGCCACCCAGATGGGCTTAGCACAGATACGCAGTATTTT. Residues: CASSHPDGLSTDTQYF.